This T cell receptor (beta chain) is drawn from a study of shared clonotypes between healthy human individuals. The V gene's germline CDR1 is KGHSH and CDR2 LQKENI. With V trimmed by 3 bases and J by 3 bases, 4 bases remained unmatched. The CDR3 has 15 amino acids. Donors, without exception, were Caucasian adults residing in Nashville, Tennessee. About this clone: Other DNA sequences of this sample code for an identical CDR3.

Investigators spread the genomic DNA of each subset evenly over several immunoSEQ plates. Some 30,000 T cell genomes, or around 0.2 ug DNA, went into the sorted-subset replicate PCRs. The table came from immunoSEQ multiplex PCR; TCRdb's copy has only in-frame clones and leaves some out. The table lists 1.4 million or so clones, around 98.5% of them singletons. The TCR comes from a young man in good health. The rearrangement uses TRBV18 and TRBJ2-7; 11 nucleotides line up with TRBD2. Sequencing was performed on naive CD4+ T cells sorted from blood. Subset here: CD45RA+ positively selected. CDR3 nucleotides: TGTGCCAGCTCACCGTCTACTAGCGGGAGCTACGAGCAGTACTTC. Its translation is CASSPSTSGSYEQYF.